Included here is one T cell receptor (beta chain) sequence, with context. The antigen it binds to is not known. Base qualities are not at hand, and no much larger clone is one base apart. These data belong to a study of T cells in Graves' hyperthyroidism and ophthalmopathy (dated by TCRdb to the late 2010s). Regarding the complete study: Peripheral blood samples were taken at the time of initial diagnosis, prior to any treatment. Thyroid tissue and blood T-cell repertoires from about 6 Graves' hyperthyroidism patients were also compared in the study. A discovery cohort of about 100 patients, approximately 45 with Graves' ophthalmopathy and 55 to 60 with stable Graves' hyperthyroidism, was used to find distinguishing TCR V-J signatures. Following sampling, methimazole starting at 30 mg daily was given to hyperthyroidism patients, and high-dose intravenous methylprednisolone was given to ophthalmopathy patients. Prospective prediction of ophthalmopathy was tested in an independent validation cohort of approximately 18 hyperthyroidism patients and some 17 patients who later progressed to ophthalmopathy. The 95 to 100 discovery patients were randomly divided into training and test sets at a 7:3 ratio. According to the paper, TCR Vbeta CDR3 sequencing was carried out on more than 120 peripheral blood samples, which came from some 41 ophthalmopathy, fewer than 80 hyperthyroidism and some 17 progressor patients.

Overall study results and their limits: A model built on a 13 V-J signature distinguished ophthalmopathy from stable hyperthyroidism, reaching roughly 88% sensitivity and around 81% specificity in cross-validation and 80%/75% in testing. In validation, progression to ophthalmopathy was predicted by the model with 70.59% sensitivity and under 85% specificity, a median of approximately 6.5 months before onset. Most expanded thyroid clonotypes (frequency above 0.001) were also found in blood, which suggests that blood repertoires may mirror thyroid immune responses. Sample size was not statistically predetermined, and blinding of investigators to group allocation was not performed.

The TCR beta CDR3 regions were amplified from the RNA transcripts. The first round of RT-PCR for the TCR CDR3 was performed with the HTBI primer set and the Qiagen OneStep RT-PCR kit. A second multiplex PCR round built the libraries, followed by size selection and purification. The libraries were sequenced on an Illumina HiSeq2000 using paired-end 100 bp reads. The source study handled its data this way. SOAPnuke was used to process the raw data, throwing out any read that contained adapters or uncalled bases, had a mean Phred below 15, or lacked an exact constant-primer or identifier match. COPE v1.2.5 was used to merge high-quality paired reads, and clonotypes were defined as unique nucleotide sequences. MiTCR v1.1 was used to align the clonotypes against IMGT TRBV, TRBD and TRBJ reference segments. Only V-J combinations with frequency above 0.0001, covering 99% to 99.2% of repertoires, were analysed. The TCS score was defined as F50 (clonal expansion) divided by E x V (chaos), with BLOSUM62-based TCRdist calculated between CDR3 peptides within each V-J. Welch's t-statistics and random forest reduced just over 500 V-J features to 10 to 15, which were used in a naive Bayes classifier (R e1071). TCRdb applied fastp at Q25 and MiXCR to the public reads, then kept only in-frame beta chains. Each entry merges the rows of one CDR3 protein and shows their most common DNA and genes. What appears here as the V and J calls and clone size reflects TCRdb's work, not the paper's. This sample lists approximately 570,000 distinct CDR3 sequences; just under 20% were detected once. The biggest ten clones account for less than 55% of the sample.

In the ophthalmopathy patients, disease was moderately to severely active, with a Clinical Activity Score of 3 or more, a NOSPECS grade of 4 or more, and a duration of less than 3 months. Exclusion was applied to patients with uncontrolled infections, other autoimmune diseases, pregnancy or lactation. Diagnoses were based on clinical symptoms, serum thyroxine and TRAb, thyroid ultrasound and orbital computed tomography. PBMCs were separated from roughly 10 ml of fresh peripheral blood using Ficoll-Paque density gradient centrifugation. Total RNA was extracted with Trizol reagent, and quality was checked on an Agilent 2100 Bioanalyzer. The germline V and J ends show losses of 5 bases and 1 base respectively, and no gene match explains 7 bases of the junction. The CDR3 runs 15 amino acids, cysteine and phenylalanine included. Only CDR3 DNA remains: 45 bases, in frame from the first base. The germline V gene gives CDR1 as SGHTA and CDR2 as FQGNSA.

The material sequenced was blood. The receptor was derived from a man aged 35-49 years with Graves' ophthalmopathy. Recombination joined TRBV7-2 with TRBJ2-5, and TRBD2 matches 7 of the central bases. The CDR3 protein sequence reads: CASSPGASGQETQYF. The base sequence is TGTGCCAGCAGCCCTGGGGCTAGCGGCCAAGAGACCCAGTACTTC.